This T cell receptor beta chain appears in the sequencing data of a study of CD8+ T cells in alopecia areata. Findings of the study overall: Mice gave a clearer picture of TCR sharing than patients did, possibly for HLA-related reasons. Under tofacitinib, fewer expanded CD8+ clones appeared among the top 100 scalp clones.

The V and J ends lost 8 bases and 0 bases respectively, with 18 bases between them. The length of the CDR3 is 16 residues. CDR1 MNHEY and CDR2 SMNVEV come from the germline V gene (reference sequence). For this clone: Its antigen is not identified.

RNA was extracted and reverse transcribed into cDNA as the sequencing template. Clones were read by immunoSEQ multiplex PCR, and TCRdb kept only the in-frame ones, dropping some. Seen here are around 100,000 clones, roughly 60% observed once, and the top ten hold about a sixth. Treatment meaning: oral pan-JAK inhibitor, 5-10 mg twice daily. Researchers gathered lesional scalp punch biopsies and peripheral blood from patients with alopecia areata. Cell sorting was applied to PBMCs, and CD4+ and CD8+ T cells were collected. The chain is built from TRBV27 and TRBJ2-3, with D unresolved. The receptor was derived from a human donor with alopecia areata. The sample here was CD8+ T cells sorted from blood, taken at approximately week 56, from a patient treated with tofacitinib. The CDR3 here is CASSNLDWVSTDTQYF. The CDR3 DNA reads TGTGCCAGCTCGAATCTCGACTGGGTTAGCACAGATACGCAGTATTTT.